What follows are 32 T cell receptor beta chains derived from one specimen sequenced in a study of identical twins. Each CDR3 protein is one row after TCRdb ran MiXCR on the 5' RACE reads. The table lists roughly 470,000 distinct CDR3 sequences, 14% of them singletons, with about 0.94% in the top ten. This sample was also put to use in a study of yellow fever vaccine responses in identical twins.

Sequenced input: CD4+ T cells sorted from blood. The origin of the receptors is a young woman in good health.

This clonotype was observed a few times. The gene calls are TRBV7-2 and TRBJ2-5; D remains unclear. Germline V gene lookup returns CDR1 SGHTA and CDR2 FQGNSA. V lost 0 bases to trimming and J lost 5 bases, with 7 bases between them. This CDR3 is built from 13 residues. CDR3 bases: TGTGCCAGCAGCTTAGCCGCGTCGGAGACCCAGTACTTC. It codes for CASSLAASETQYF.

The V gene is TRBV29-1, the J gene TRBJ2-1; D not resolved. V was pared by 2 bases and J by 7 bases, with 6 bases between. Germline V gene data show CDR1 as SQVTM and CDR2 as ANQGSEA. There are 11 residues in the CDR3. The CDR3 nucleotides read TGCAGCGTTGAAAAAGGGAATGAGCAGTTCTTC. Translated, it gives CSVEKGNEQFF.

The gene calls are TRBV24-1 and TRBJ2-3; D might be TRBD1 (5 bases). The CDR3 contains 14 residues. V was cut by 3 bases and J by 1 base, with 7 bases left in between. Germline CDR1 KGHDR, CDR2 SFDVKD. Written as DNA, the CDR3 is TGTGCCACCAGTGATACCAGGGGCACAGATACGCAGTATTTT. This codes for CATSDTRGTDTQYF.

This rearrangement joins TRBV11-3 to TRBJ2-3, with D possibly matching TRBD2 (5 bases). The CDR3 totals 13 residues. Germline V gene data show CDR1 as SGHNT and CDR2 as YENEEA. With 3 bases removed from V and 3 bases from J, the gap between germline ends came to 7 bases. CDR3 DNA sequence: TGTGCCAGCAGCTTCGGGATGACAGATACGCAGTATTTT. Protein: CASSFGMTDTQYF.

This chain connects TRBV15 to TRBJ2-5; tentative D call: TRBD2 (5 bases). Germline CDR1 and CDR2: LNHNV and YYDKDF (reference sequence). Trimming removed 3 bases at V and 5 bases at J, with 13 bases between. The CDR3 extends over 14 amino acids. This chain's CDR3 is CATSRDRGWETQYF. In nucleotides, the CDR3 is TGTGCCACCAGCAGGGATCGGGGTTGGGAGACCCAGTACTTC.

CDR3 sequence (DNA): TGTGCCAGCAGCCAAAGCTCGGGAGCGGCCAAAAACATTCAGTACTTC. Translation gives CASSQSSGAAKNIQYF. The chain uses TRBV4-2 and TRBJ2-4; a weak D match, TRBD2 (6 bases). V was cut by 2 bases and J by 1 base, with 12 bases left in between. CDR1 LGHNA and CDR2 YNFKEQ come from the germline V gene. This CDR3 has 16 residues.

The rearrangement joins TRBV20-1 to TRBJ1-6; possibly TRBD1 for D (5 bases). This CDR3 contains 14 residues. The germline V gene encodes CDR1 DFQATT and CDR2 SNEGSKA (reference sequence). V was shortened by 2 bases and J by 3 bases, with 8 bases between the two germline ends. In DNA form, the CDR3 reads TGCAGTGCTAGAACAGGCTTCTATAATTCACCCCTCCACTTT. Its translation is CSARTGFYNSPLHF.

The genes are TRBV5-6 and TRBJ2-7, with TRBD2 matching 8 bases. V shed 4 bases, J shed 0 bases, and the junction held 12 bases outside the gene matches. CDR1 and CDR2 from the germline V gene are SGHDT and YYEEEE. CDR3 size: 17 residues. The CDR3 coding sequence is TGTGCCAGCAGCCCCCTATGGACTAGCTCGAGCTCCTACGAGCAGTACTTC. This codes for CASSPLWTSSSSYEQYF. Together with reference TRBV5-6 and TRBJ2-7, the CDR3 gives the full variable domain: DAGVTQSPTHLIKTRGQQVTLRCSPKSGHDTVSWYQQALGQGPQFIFQYYEEEERQRGNFPDRFSGHQFPNYSSELNVNALLLGDSALYLCASSPLWTSSSSYEQYFGPGTRLTVT.

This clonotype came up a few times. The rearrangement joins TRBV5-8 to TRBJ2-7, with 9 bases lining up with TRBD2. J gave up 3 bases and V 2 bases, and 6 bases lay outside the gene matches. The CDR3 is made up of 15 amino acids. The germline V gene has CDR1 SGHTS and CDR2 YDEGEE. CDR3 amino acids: CASSFPLAGVYEQYF. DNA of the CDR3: TGTGCCAGCAGCTTCCCATTAGCGGGAGTCTACGAGCAGTACTTC.

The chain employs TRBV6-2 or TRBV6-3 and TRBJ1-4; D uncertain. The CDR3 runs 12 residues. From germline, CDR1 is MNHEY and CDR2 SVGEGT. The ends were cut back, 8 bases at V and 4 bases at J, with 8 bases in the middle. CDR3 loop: CASRRSNEKLFF. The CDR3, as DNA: TGTGCCAGCCGGAGGAGTAATGAAAAACTGTTTTTT.

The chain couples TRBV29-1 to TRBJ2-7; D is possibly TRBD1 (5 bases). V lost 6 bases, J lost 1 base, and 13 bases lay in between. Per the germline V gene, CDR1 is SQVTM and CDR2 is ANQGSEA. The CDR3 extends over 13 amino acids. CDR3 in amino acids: CSVPAAGSYEQYF. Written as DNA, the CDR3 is TGCAGCGTCCCGGCGGCAGGGTCCTACGAGCAGTACTTC.

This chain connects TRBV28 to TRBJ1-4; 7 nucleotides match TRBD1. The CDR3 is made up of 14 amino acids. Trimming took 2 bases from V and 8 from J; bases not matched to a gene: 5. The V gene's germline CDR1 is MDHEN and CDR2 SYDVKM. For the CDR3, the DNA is TGTGCCAGCAGTTTAGGCAGGGGGATAGAAAAACTGTTTTTT. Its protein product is CASSLGRGIEKLFF.

The DNA for the CDR3 is TGTGCCAGCAACCCCGAGCAGAACACTGAAGCTTTCTTT. Encoded protein: CASNPEQNTEAFF. The chain joins TRBV2 to TRBJ1-1; D is undetermined. The CDR3 extends over 13 amino acids. The ends were cut back, 7 bases at V and 1 base at J, with 10 bases in the middle. The germline gives CDR1 SNHLY, CDR2 FYNNEI.

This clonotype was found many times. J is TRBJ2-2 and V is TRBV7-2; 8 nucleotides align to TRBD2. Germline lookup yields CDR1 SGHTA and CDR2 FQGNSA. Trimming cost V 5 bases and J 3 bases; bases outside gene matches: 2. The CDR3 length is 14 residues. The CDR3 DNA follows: TGTGCCAGCAGCCGGGGGGGATACACCGGGGAGCTGTTTTTT. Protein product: CASSRGGYTGELFF. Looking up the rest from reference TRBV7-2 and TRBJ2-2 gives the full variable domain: GAGVSQSPSNKVTEKGKDVELRCDPISGHTALYWYRQSLGQGLEFLIYFQGNSAPDKSGLPSDRFSAERTGGSVSTLTIQRTQQEDSAVYLCASSRGGYTGELFFGEGSRLTVL.

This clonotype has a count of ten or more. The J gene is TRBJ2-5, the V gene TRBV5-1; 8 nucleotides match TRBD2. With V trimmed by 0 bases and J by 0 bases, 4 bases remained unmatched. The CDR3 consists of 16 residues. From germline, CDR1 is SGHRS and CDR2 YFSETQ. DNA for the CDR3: TGCGCCAGCAGCTTGGGTCTAGCGGGCTACCAAGAGACCCAGTACTTC. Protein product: CASSLGLAGYQETQYF.

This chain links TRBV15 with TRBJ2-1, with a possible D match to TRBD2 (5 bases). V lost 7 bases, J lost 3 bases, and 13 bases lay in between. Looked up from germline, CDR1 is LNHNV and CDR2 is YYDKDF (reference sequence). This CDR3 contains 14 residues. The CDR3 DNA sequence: TGTGCCACCACCCCCCGAAGCGGCTACAATGAGCAGTTCTTC. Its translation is CATTPRSGYNEQFF.

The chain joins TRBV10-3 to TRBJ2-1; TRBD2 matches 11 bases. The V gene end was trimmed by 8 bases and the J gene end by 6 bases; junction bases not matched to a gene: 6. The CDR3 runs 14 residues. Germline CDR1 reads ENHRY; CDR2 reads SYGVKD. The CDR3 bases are TGTGCCATCCGACCCGGACTAGCGGGCAATGAGCAGTTCTTC. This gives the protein CAIRPGLAGNEQFF.

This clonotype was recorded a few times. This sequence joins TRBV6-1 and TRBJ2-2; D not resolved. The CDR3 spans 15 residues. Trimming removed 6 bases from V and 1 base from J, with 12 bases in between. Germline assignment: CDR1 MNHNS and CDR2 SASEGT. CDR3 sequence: CASRSVQRNTGELFF. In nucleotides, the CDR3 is TGTGCCAGCAGATCGGTACAGAGGAACACCGGGGAGCTGTTTTTT.

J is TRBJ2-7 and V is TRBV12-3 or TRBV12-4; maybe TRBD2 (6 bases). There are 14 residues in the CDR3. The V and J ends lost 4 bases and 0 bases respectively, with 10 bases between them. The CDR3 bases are TGTGCCAGCAGTTATGGGGGGTTCTCCTACGAGCAGTACTTC. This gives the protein CASSYGGFSYEQYF.

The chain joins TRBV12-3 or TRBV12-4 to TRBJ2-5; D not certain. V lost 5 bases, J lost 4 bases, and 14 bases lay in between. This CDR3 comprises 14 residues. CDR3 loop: CASSLQKSLETQYF. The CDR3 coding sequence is TGTGCCAGCAGTCTCCAGAAAAGCCTAGAGACCCAGTACTTC.

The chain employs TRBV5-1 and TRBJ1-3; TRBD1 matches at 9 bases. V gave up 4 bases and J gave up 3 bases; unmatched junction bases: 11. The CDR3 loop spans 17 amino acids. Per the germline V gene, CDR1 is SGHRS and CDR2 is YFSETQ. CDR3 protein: CASSDSNRGRFGNTIYF. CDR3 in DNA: TGCGCCAGCAGCGACTCGAACAGGGGGCGTTTTGGAAACACCATATATTTT.

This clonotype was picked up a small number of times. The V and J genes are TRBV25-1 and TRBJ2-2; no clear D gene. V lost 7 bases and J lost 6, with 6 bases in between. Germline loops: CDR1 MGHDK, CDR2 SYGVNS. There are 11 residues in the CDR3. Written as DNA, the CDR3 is TGTGCCAGCACCCGAGCCGGGGAGCTGTTTTTT. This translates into CASTRAGELFF.

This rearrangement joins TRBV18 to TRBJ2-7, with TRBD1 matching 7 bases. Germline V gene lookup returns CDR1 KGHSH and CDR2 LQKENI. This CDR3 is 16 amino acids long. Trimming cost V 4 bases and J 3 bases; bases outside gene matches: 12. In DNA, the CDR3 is TGTGCCAGCTCACAGGGGGTGGGACAGTATGTCTACGAGCAGTACTTC. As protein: CASSQGVGQYVYEQYF.

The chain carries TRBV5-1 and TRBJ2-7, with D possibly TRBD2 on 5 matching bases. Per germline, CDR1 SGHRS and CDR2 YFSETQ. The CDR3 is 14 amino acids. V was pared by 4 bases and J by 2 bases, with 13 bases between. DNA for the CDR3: TGCGCCAGCAGCGACCCCAGCGGAGCCTACGAGCAGTACTTC. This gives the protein CASSDPSGAYEQYF.

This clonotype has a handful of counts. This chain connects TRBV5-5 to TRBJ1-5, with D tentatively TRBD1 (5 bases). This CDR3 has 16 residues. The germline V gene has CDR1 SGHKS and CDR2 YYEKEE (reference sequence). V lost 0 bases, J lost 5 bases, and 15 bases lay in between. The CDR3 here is CASSLGGRGYDQPQHF. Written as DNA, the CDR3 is TGTGCCAGCAGCTTGGGGGGCAGAGGGTACGATCAGCCCCAGCATTTT.

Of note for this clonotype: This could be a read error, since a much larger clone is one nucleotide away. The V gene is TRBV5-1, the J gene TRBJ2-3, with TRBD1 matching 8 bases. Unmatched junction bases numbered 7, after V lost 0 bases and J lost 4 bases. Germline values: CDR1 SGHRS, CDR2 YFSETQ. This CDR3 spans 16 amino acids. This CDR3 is CASSLAGTGRPDTQYF. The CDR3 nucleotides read TGCGCCAGCAGCTTGGCCGGGACAGGTCGCCCAGATACGCAGTATTTT.

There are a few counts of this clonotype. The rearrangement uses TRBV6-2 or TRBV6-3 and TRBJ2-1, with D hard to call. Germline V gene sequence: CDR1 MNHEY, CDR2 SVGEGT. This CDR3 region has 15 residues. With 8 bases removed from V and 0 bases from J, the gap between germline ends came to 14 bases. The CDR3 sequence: CASRQTPSSYNEQFF. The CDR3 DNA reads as TGTGCCAGCCGACAAACTCCGAGCTCCTACAATGAGCAGTTCTTC.

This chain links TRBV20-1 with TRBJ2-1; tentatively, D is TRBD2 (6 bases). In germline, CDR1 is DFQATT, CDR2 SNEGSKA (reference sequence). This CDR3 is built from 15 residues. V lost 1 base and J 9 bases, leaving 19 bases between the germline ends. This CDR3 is CSARGWVSGDREQFF. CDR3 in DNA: TGCAGTGCTAGAGGGTGGGTGTCGGGGGATCGTGAGCAGTTCTTC.

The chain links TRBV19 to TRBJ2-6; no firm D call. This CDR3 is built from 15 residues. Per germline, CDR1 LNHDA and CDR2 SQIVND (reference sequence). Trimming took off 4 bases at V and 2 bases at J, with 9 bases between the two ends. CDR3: CASSRVGPGANVLTF. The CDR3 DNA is TGTGCCAGTAGTAGAGTAGGGCCTGGGGCCAACGTCCTGACTTTC.

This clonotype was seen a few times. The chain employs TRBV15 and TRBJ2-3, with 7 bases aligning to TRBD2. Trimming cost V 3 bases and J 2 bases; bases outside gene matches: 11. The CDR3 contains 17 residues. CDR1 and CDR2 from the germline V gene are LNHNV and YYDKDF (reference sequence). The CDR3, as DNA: TGTGCCACCAGCAGGGATAGCGGGCCCTCTACCACAGATACGCAGTATTTT. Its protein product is CATSRDSGPSTTDTQYF. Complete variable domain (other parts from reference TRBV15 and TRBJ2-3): DAMVIQNPRYQVTQFGKPVTLSCSQTLNHNVMYWYQQKSSQAPKLLFHYYDKDFNNEADTPDNFQSRRPNTSFCFLDIRSPGLGDTAMYLCATSRDSGPSTTDTQYFGPGTRLTVL.

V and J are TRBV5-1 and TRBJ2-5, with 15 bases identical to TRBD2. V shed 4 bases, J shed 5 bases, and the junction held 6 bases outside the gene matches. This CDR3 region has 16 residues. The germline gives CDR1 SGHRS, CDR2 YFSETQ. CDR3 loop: CASSPGLAGGFETQYF. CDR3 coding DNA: TGCGCCAGCAGCCCCGGACTAGCGGGGGGGTTCGAGACCCAGTACTTC.

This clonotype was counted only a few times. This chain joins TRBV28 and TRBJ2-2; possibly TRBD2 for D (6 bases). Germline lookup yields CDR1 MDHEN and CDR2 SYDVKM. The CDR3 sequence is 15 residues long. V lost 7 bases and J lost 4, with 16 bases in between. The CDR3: CASTLRGRGTGELFF. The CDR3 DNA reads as TGTGCCAGCACTCTGCGAGGGCGGGGCACCGGGGAGCTGTTTTTT.